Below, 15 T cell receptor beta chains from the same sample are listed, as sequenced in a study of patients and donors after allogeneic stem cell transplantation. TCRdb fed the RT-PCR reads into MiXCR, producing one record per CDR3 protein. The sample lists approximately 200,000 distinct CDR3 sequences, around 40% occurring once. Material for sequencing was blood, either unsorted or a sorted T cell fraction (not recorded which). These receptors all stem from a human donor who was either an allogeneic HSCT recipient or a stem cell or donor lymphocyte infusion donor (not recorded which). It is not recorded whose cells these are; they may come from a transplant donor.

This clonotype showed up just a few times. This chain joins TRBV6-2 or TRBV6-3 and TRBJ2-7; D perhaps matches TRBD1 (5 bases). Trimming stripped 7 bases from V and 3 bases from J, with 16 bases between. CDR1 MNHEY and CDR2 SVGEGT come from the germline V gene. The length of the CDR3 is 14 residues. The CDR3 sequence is CASTQQDGDYEQYF. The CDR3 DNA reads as TGTGCCAGCACCCAACAGGACGGCGACTACGAGCAGTACTTC.

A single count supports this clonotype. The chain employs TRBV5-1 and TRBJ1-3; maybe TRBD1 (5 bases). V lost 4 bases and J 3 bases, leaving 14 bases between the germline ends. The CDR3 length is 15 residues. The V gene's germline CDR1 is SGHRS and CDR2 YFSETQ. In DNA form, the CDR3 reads TGCGCCAGCAGCCCCATGGGACTGAATGGAAACACCATATATTTT. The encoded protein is CASSPMGLNGNTIYF.

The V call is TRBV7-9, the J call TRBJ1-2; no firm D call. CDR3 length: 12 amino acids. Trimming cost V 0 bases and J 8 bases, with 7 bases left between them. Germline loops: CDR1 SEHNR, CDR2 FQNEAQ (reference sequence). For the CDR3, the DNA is TGTGCCAGCAGCTTAGCAAAGGTCGGCTACACCTTC. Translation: CASSLAKVGYTF.

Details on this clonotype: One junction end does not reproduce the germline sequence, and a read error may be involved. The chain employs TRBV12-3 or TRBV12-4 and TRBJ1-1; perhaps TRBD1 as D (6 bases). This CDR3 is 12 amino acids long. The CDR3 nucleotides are TGTGTCAGCAGTTTATCGGGGGGGGCGGCTTTCTTT. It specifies CVSSLSGGAAFF.

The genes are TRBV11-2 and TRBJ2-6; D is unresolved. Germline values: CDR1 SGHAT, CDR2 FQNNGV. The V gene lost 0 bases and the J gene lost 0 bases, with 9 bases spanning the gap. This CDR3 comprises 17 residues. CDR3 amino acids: CASSLDGLSSGANVLTF. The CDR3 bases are TGTGCCAGCAGCTTAGATGGGCTCAGCTCTGGGGCCAACGTCCTGACTTTC.

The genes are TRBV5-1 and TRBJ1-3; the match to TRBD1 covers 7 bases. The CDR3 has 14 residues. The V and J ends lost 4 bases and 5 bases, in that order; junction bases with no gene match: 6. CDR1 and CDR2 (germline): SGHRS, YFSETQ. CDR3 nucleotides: TGCGCCAGCAGCCCCGGGACAGCGAGAAACACCATATATTTT. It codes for CASSPGTARNTIYF.

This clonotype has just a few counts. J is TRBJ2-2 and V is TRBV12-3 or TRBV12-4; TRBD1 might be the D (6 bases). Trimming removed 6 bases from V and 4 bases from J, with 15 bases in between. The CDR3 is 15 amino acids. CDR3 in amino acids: CASRPNRDFTGELFF. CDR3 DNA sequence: TGTGCCAGCAGGCCGAACAGGGATTTCACCGGGGAGCTGTTTTTT.

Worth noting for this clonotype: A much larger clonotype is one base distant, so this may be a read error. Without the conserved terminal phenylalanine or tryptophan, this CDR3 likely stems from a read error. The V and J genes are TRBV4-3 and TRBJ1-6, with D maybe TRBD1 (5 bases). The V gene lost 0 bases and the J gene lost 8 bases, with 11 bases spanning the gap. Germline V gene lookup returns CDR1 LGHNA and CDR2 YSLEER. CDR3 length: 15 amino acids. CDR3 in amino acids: CASSQDPQGDSPLHL. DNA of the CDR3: TGCGCCAGCAGCCAAGACCCCCAAGGGGATTCACCCCTCCACTTG.

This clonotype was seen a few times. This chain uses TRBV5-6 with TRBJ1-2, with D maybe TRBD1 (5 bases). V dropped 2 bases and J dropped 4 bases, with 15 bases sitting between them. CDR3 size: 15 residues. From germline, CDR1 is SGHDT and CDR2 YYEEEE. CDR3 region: CASSFYRDGTYGYTF. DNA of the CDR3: TGTGCCAGCAGCTTTTACCGGGACGGAACCTATGGCTACACCTTC.

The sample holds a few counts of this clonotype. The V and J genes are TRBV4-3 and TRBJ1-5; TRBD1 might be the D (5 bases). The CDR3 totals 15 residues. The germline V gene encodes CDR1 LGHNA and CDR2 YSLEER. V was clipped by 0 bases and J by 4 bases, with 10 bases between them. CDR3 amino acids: CASSQDHRSNQPQHF. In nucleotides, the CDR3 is TGCGCCAGCAGCCAAGACCACAGGTCAAATCAGCCCCAGCATTTT.

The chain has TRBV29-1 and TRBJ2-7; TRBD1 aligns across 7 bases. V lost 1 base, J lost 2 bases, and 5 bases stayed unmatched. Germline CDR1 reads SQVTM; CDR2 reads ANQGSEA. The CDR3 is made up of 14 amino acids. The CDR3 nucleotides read TGCAGCGTTGAAGCGGGGCAGGGGGCCTACGAGCAGTACTTC. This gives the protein CSVEAGQGAYEQYF.

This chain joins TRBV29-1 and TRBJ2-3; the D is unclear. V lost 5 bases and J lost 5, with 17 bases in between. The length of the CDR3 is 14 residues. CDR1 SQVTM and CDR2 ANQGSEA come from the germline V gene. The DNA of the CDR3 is TGCAGCGTTCCTGTAAGCGCGATGGGAGATACGCAGTATTTT. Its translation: CSVPVSAMGDTQYF.

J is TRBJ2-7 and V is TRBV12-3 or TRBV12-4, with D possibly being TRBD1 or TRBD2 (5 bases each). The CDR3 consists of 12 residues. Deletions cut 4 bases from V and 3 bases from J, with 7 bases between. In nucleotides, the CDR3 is TGTGCCAGCAGTTATGGGGGCTACGAGCAGTACTTC. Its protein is CASSYGGYEQYF.

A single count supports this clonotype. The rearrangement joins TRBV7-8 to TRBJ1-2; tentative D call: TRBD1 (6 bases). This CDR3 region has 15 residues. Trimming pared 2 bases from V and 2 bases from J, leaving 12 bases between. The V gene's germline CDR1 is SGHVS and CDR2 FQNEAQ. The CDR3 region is CASSLPDRQNYGYTF. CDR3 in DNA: TGTGCCAGCAGCTTACCGGACAGACAAAACTATGGCTACACCTTC.

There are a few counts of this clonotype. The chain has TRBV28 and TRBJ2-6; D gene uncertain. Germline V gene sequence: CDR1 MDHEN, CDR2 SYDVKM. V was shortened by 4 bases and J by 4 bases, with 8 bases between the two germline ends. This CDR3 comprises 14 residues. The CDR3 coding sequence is TGTGCCAGCAGTTCCTCGACCGGGGCCAACGTCCTGACTTTC. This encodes CASSSSTGANVLTF.